This TCR beta chain stems from a study of blood T cell repertoires in COVID-19. Study-wide context: Material from acute and convalescent COVID-19 was sourced from the United States, Italy and Spain. From T cells, B-cell-depleted T cells, or PBMCs came the material, which was cDNA or gDNA.

Germline CDR1 SNHLY, CDR2 FYNNEI. Trimming at V came to 6 bases and at J to 9 bases, leaving 18 bases not matched to a gene. CDR3 size: 17 residues. Original data processing: Estimation of nucleated cell counts was performed using reference gene primer amplification. TCRdb keeps only in-frame clones here, not all; method: immunoSEQ multiplex PCR. V, J and clone size were drawn from that table, and D and trimming were deduced from the DNA. Among more than 60,000 clones listed, 80% to 90% were seen once. The origin of this receptor is a woman between 50 and 59 years old with active COVID-19. The chain joins TRBV2 to TRBJ2-4, with 9 bases fitting TRBD2. Source material: peripheral blood. The DNA for the CDR3 is TGTGCCAGCAGCGGATGGGCGGGAGGGCCTAAGGGGCGCATTCAGTACTTC. Translating gives CASSGWAGGPKGRIQYF. Full variable domain (rest looked up from reference TRBV2 and TRBJ2-4): EPEVTQTPSHQVTQMGQEVILRCVPISNHLYFYWYRQILGQKVEFLVSFYNNEISEKSEIFDDQFSVERPDGSNFTLKIRSTKLEDSAMYFCASSGWAGGPKGRIQYFGAGTRLSVL.